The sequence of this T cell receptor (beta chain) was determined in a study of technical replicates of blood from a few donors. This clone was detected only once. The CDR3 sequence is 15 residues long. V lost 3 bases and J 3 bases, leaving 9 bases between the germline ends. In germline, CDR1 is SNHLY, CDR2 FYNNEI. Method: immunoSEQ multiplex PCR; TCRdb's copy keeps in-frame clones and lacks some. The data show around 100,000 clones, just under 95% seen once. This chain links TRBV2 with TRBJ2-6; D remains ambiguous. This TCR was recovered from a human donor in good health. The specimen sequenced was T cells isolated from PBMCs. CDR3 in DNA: TGTGCCAGCAGTGAGGCACGGGTTGGGGCCAACGTCCTGACTTTC. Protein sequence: CASSEARVGANVLTF.